This is a list of T cell receptor beta chains from one sample in a study of blood T cell repertoires in COVID-19. Here immunoSEQ multiplex PCR was the method, and the copy in TCRdb shows in-frame clones only, minus some. The sample consists of 130,000 or so clones, about 82% of them appearing once. Source material: peripheral blood. The receptors were sampled from an older woman with acute or convalescent COVID-19. Each CDR3 is given with its conserved first and last residue. The D gene is left open where the match is weak. Size tells how often a clone was seen (once, few, many) or the class of an expanded clone, and some rows leave it out.

j_call	clone_size	v_call	d_call	cdr3_aa	cdr3_nt
TRBJ1-2	NA	TRBV7-9	NA	CASSPTGSRAGASYGYTF	TGTGCCAGCTCTCCAACCGGGTCGAGGGCAGGGGCTTCCTATGGCTACACCTTC
TRBJ2-2	NA	TRBV29-1	TRBD2	CSVRVGGTGELFF	TGCAGCGTTCGAGTCGGGGGGACCGGGGAGCTGTTTTTT
TRBJ2-5	NA	TRBV11-2	TRBD2	CASSFASGGLPQETQYF	TGTGCCAGCAGCTTTGCCAGCGGGGGTTTGCCTCAAGAGACCCAGTACTTC
TRBJ2-3	NA	TRBV4-2	TRBD2	CASSQGQRGATDTQYF	TGTGCCAGCAGCCAAGGACAGCGGGGGGCGACAGATACGCAGTATTTT
TRBJ2-3	NA	TRBV11-3	NA	CASSVAGDTQYF	TGTGCCAGCAGCGTCGCGGGGGATACGCAGTATTTT
TRBJ2-2	NA	TRBV7-8	NA	CASSLVGGRFTGELFF	TGTGCCAGCAGCTTAGTCGGGGGGCGGTTCACCGGGGAGCTGTTTTTT
TRBJ1-2	NA	TRBV4-2	NA	CASSREGQGGYTF	TGTGCCAGCAGCCGGGAGGGCCAAGGAGGCTACACCTTC
TRBJ2-1	NA	TRBV7-6	NA	CASSGYREDSLYNEQFF	TGTGCCAGCAGCGGCTACCGAGAGGATTCCCTGTACAATGAGCAGTTCTTC
TRBJ2-7	NA	TRBV7-8	TRBD1	CASSLALGQGSTYEQYF	TGTGCCAGCAGCTTAGCCCTTGGACAGGGATCGACCTACGAGCAGTACTTC
TRBJ1-2	NA	TRBV28	NA	CASSHGQDPGGGTF	TGTGCCAGCAGTCATGGACAAGACCCTGGGGGGGGAACCTTC
TRBJ2-3	once	TRBV5-1	TRBD1	CASSETQGDDTQYF	TGCGCCAGCAGCGAAACACAGGGGGATGATACGCAGTATTTT
TRBJ1-6	NA	TRBV27	NA	CASSLGEGSPLHF	TGTGCCAGCAGTTTAGGGGAGGGTTCACCCCTCCACTTT
TRBJ2-1	NA	TRBV4-2	TRBD2	CASSLSRASGAYEQFF	TGTGCCAGCAGCCTAAGCAGGGCTAGCGGGGCGTATGAGCAGTTCTTC
TRBJ2-7	NA	TRBV7-9	NA	CASSLANPEQYF	TGTGCCAGCAGCTTAGCCAATCCCGAGCAGTACTTC
TRBJ2-2	NA	TRBV6-2/TRBV6-3	NA	CASSVLGNTGELFF	TGTGCCAGCAGTGTACTCGGGAACACCGGGGAGCTGTTTTTT
TRBJ2-7	NA	TRBV10-3	NA	CAIGGGSEQYF	TGTGCCATAGGGGGAGGGTCCGAGCAGTACTTC
TRBJ1-1	few	TRBV5-1	NA	CASSLPTGRGTEAFF	TGCGCCAGCAGCTTACCGACAGGCAGAGGGACTGAAGCTTTCTTT
TRBJ1-2	once	TRBV4-2	NA	CASSQELQVLANYGYTF	TGTGCCAGCAGCCAAGAATTACAGGTCTTAGCTAACTATGGCTACACCTTC
TRBJ1-3	NA	TRBV4-1	NA	CASSREGPGNTIYF	TGCGCCAGCAGCCGAGAGGGGCCTGGAAACACCATATATTTT
TRBJ2-3	few	TRBV4-3	TRBD1	CASSQDSGTGVWTQYF	TGCGCCAGCAGCCAAGATTCCGGGACAGGGGTTTGGACGCAGTATTTT
TRBJ2-3	once	TRBV30	TRBD2	CAWSVLSGGPGTQYF	TGTGCCTGGAGTGTACTCAGCGGGGGGCCGGGTACGCAGTATTTT
TRBJ2-5	few	TRBV5-1	TRBD2	CASSPRLAGSQETQYF	TGCGCCAGCAGCCCAAGACTAGCGGGGAGTCAAGAGACCCAGTACTTC
TRBJ2-1	NA	TRBV6-5	TRBD2	CASSYTGGPMSNEQFF	TGTGCCAGCAGTTACACGGGGGGGCCGATGAGTAATGAGCAGTTCTTC
TRBJ1-5	NA	TRBV30	NA	CAWSRGIDQPQHF	TGTGCCTGGAGTAGGGGGATTGATCAGCCCCAGCATTTT
TRBJ1-1	NA	TRBV20-1	NA	CSARVVEAFF	TGCAGTGCTAGAGTCGTTGAAGCTTTCTTT
TRBJ1-2	NA	TRBV30	NA	CAWRSYGYGYTF	TGTGCCTGGAGATCTTACGGTTATGGCTACACCTTC
TRBJ1-1	NA	TRBV12-3/TRBV12-4	NA	CASSSGEVTEAFF	TGTGCCAGCAGTTCCGGGGAGGTCACTGAAGCTTTCTTT
TRBJ2-5	NA	TRBV19	NA	CASSIGAQGGIETQYF	TGTGCCAGTAGTATAGGAGCACAGGGAGGGATAGAGACCCAGTACTTC
TRBJ1-1	NA	TRBV27	TRBD1	CASSHPQGANTEAFF	TGTGCCAGCAGTCACCCACAGGGGGCCAACACTGAAGCTTTCTTT
TRBJ2-3	NA	TRBV4-1	NA	CASSQDGARGTSTDTQYF	TGCGCCAGCAGCCAAGATGGGGCCAGGGGAACTAGCACAGATACGCAGTATTTT
TRBJ2-1	NA	TRBV20-1	TRBD2	CSASGTSGLRYNEQFF	TGCAGTGCTAGTGGAACTAGCGGCCTCCGATACAATGAGCAGTTCTTC
TRBJ2-5	NA	TRBV10-2	TRBD1	CASRIRDRGSPDQETQYF	TGCGCCAGCAGGATCCGGGACAGGGGAAGTCCCGACCAAGAGACCCAGTACTTC
TRBJ2-7	NA	TRBV11-2	TRBD2	CASSFLLGGVSYEQYF	TGTGCCAGCAGTTTTCTATTGGGGGGGGTCTCCTACGAGCAGTACTTC
TRBJ2-7	NA	TRBV5-1	NA	CASMRDSYYEQYF	TGCGCCAGCATGCGGGACAGCTACTACGAGCAGTACTTC
TRBJ2-7	NA	TRBV5-1	TRBD1	CASSSGTASYEQYF	TGCGCCAGCAGCTCCGGGACAGCTAGCTACGAGCAGTACTTC
TRBJ1-2	NA	TRBV19	TRBD1	CASTLDRGNYGYTF	TGTGCCAGTACCCTGGACAGGGGGAACTATGGCTACACCTTC